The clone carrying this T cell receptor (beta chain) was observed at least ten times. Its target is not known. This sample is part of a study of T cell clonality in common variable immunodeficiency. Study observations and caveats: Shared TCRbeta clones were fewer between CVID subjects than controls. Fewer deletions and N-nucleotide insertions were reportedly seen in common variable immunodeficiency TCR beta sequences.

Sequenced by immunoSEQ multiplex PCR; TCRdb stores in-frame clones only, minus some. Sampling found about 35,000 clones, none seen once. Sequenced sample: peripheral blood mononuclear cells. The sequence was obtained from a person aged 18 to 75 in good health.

CDR3 DNA, as far as it was read: TGCAGTGCTAGAGTAAGGGAGGGGGCGGATAATTCACCC. Protein: CSARVREGADNSP. The entire CDR3 sequence reads CSARVREGADNSPLHF. The chain joins TRBV20-1 to TRBJ1-6, with TRBD1 identical over 7 bases. The read terminates 3 residues ahead of where the CDR3 ends, so the germline J gene completes it. Losses at the gene ends were 1 base for V and 5 bases for J; bases not matched to a gene: 8. The CDR3 spans 16 residues. Germline V gene data show CDR1 as DFQATT and CDR2 as SNEGSKA (reference sequence).